The clone carrying this T cell receptor beta chain showed up just a few times. Its antigen is unidentified. The sequenced template was cDNA made from the entire isolated RNA. Sequencing was performed with immunoSEQ multiplex PCR; in TCRdb, only in-frame clones are kept and a portion is missing. In the table there are about 200,000 clones, roughly 10% of which are singletons. This record belongs to a study of beta chain features in type 1 diabetes. Study-level background: Regarding age, gender and cell yields, patients proved similar to healthy donors.

Each donor gave one heparinised blood draw averaging around 120 mL. Purity (above 95%) was reached by all sorted populations. Germline V gene data show CDR1 as SGHDT and CDR2 as YYEEEE. Trimming pared 0 bases from V and 3 bases from J, leaving 6 bases between. The CDR3 contains 13 residues. General study points: Still unanswered here is whether HLA type influences TCRB rearrangement.

Sequencing used central memory CD4+ T cells from blood. The chain carries TRBV5-6 and TRBJ2-5; no firm D call. The TCR sequence derives from a man younger than 35 in good health. For the CDR3, the DNA is TGTGCCAGCAGCTTGGGGATAGAAGAGACCCAGTACTTC. Amino acid sequence: CASSLGIEETQYF.